This T cell receptor (beta chain) was observed in a study of T cells in Graves' hyperthyroidism and ophthalmopathy. This clonotype is medium-sized in the sample. Researchers amplified the TCR beta CDR3 regions from RNA transcripts. RT-PCR in the first round (using the HTBI primer set) targeted the TCR CDR3. TCRdb ran MiXCR on the multiplex PCR reads and lists one entry per CDR3 protein. The sample lists roughly 30,000 distinct CDR3 sequences, less than 45% occurring once. The CDR3 sequence is 13 residues long. Trimming removed 3 bases from V and 5 bases from J, with 11 bases in between. Germline V lookup: CDR1 WNHNN, CDR2 SYGVQD (reference sequence).

The rearrangement joins TRBV10-1 to TRBJ2-7; the D gene is possibly TRBD1 (5 bases). What was sequenced was blood. The sequence was collected from a woman aged 25-40 years with Graves' hyperthyroidism. The CDR3 DNA sequence: TGCGCCAGCAGTGAACAGGCTCAGGACGAGCAGTACTTC. Translating gives CASSEQAQDEQYF.